This T cell receptor beta chain was sequenced during a study of cytomegalovirus exposure and HLA in healthy donors. PCR employed 60 Vbeta and 13 Jbeta primers. The assay was immunoSEQ multiplex PCR, and TCRdb's table has in-frame clones only and misses some. The repertoire holds 140,000 to 150,000 clones, with roughly 77% as singletons. Findings and limits, study-wide: Reportedly, HLA-A and HLA-B alleles of most subjects were accurately predicted from TCR beta. After further analysis at a later stage, 16,951 TCR beta sequences were associated with HLA alleles at 0.05 false discovery rate. The study designated over 150 TCR beta chains cytomegalovirus-associated.

Concerning this clone: Its antigen is unknown.

Material for sequencing was PBMCs. The sequence derives from a male donor in good health and CMV-seronegative.

The CDR3 region is CASSGGLEGTEAFF. CDR3 DNA: TGTGCCAGCTCAGGGGGCTTGGAGGGCACTGAAGCTTTCTTT. The chain is built from TRBV5-4 and TRBJ1-1, with 8 bases that match TRBD1. V lost 7 bases, J lost 4 bases, and 9 bases stayed unmatched. From germline, CDR1 is SGHNT and CDR2 YYREEE (reference sequence). The CDR3 is made up of 14 amino acids.